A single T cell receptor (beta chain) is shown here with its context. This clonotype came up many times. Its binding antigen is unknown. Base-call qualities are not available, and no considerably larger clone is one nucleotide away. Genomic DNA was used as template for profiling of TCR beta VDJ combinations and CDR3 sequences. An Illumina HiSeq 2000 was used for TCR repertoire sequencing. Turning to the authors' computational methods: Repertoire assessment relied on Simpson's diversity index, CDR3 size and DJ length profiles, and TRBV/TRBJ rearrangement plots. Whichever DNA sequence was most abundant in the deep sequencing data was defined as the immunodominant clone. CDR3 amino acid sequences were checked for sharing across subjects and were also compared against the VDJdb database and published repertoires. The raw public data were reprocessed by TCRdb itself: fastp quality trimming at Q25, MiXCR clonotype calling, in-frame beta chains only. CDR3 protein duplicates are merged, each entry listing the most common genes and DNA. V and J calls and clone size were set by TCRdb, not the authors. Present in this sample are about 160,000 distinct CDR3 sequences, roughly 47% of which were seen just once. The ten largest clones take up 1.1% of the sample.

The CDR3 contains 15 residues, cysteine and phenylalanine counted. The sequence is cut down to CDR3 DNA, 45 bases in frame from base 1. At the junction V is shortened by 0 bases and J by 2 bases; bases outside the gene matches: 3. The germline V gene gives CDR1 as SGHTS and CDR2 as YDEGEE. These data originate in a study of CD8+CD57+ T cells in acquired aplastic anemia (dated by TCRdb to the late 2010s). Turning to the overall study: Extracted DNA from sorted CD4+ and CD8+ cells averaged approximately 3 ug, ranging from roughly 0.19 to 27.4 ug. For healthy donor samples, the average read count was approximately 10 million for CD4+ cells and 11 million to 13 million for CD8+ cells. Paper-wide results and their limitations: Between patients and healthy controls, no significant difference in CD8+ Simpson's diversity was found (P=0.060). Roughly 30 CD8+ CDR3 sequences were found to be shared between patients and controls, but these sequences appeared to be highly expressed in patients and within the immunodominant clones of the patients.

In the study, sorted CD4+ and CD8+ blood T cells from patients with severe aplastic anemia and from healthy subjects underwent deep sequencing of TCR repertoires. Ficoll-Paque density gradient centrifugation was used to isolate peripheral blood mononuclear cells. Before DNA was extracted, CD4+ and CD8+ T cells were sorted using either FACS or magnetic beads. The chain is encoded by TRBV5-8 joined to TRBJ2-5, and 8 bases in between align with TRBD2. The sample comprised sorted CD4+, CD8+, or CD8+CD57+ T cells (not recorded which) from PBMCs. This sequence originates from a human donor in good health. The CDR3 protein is CASSLASGPQETQYF. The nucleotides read TGTGCCAGCAGCTTGGCTAGCGGGCCTCAAGAGACCCAGTACTTC.